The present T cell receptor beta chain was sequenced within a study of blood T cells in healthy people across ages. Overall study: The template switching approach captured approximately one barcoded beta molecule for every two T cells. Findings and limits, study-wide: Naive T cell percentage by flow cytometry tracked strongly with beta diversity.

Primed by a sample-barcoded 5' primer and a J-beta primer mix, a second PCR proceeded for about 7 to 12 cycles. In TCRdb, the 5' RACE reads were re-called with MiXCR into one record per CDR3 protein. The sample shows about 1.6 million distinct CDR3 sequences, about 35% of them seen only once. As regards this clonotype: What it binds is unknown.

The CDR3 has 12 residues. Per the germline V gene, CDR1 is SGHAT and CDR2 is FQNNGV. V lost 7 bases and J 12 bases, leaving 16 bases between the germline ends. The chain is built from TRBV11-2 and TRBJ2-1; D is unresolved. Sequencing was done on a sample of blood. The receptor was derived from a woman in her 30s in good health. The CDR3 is CASTLRKLGQFF. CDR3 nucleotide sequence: TGTGCCAGCACCCTGAGAAAGCTCGGGCAGTTCTTC.